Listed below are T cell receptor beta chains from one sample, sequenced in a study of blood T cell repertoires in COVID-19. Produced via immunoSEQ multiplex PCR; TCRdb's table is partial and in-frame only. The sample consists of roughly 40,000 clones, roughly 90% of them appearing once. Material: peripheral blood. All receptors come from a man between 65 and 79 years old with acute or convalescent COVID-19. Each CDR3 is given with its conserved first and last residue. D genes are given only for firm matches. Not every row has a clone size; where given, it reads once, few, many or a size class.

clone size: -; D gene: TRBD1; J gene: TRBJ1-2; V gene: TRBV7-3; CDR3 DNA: TGTGCCAGCAGCCCCGGACAGGGTCATGGCTACACCTTC; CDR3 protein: CASSPGQGHGYTF
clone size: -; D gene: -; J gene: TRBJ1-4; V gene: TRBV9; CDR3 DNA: TGTGCCAGCAGCGCCCAACACGCAACTAATGAAAAACTGTTTTTT; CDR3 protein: CASSAQHATNEKLFF
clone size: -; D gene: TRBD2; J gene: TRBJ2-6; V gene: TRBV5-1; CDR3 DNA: TGCGCCAGCAGCGAAGCGGGAGCTGGGGCCAACGTCCTGACTTTC; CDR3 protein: CASSEAGAGANVLTF
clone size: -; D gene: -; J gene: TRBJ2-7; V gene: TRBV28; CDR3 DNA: TGTGCCAGCAGTTTGCCCGGAGGGCTCTATTACGAGCAGTACTTC; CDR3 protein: CASSLPGGLYYEQYF
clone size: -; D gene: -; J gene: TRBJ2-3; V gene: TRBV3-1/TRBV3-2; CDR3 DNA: TGTGCCAGCAGCCACGGACTGAGCACAGATACGCAGTATTTT; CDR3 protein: CASSHGLSTDTQYF
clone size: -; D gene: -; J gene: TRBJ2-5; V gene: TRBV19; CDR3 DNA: TGTGCCAGTAGTATCGGGGGTCTGGAGACCCAGTACTTC; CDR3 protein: CASSIGGLETQYF
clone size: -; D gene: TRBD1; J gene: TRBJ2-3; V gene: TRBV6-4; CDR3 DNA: TGTGCCAGCAGTGACTCGAAAACAGGGGGCTCGACAGATACGCAGTATTTT; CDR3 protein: CASSDSKTGGSTDTQYF
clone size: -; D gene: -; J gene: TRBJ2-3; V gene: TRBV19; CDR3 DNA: TGTGCCAGTAGTATGGGGGCGTTGCTTAAAGATACGCAGTATTTT; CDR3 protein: CASSMGALLKDTQYF
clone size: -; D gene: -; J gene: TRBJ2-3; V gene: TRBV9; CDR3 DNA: TGTGCCAGCGGCGTAGCGAGCGGCACAGATACGCAGTATTTT; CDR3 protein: CASGVASGTDTQYF
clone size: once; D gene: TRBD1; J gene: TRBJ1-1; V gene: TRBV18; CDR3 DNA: TGTGCCAGCTCCCAGGGGACAGCTGAAGCTTTCTTT; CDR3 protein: CASSQGTAEAFF
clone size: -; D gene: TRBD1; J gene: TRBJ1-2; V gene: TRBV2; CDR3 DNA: TGTGCCAGCAGTCGGACAGGGGATGGCTACACCTTC; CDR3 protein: CASSRTGDGYTF
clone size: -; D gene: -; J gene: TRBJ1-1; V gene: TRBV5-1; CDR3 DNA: TGCGCCAGCAGCTTGGACAGGGATCACTCAGAAGCTTTCTTT; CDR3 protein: CASSLDRDHSEAFF
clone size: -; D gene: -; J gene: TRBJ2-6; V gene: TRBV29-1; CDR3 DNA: TGCAGCGTCCGACAGTCCGCTTCTGGGGCCAACGTCCTGACTTTC; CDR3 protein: CSVRQSASGANVLTF
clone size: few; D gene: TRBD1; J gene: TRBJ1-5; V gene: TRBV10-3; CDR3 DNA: TGTGCCATCAGTGATAACAGGGGGGATCAGCCCCAGCATTTT; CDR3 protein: CAISDNRGDQPQHF
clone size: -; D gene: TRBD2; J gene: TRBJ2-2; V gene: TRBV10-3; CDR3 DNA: TGTGCCATCCCGGGACTAGCGGGCACCGGGGAGCTGTTTTTT; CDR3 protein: CAIPGLAGTGELFF
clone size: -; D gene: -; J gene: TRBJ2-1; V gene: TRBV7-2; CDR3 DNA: TGTGCCAGCAGCTTAGACTCCCCGGATGAGCAGTTCTTC; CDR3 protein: CASSLDSPDEQFF
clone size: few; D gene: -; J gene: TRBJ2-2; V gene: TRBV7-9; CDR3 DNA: TGTGCCAGCAGCTTAGATCCAGTAAACACCGGGGAGCTGTTTTTT; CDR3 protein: CASSLDPVNTGELFF
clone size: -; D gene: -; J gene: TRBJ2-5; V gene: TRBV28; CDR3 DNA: TGTGCCAGCAGTTCAGGGGATCGGGAGACCCAGTACTTC; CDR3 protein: CASSSGDRETQYF
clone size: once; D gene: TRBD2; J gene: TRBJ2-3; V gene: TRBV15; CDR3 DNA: TGTGCCACCAGCACAGCGGGAAAGAACACAGATACGCAGTATTTT; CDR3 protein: CATSTAGKNTDTQYF
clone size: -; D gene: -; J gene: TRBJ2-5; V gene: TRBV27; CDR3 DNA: TGTGCCAGCAGCCGAGAAGGGAGAGAGACCCAGTACTTC; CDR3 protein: CASSREGRETQYF
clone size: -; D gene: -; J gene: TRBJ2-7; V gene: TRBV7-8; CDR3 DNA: TGTGCCAGCAGCCCCTACTCCTACGAGCAGTACTTC; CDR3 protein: CASSPYSYEQYF
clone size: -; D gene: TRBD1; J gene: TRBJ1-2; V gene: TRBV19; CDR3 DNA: TGTGCCAGTAGTACAGCAGGGACAGGGGGCCTATATGGCTACACCTTC; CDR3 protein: CASSTAGTGGLYGYTF
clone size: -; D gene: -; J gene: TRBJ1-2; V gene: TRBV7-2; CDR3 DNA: TGTGCCAGCAGCTTAGCCGCGGCAGCCTCGGGCTACACCTTC; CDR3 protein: CASSLAAAASGYTF
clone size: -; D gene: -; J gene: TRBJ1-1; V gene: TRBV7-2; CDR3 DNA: TGTGCCAGCAGTTCCAACCTTGAATCCGAGAGCGCTTTCTTT; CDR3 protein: CASSSNLESESAFF
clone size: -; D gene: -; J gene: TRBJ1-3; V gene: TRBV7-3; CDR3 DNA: TGTGCCAGCAGTTTTAGCGGGCCCCCGGGAAACACCATATATTTT; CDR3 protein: CASSFSGPPGNTIYF
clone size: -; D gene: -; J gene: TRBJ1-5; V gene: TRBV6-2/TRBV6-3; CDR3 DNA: TGTGCCAGCAGCCAGGGGATAATTAGCAATCAGCCCCAGCATTTT; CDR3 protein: CASSQGIISNQPQHF
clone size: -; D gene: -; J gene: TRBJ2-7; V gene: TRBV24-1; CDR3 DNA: TGTGCCACCAGTGATTTGCTAGATCAGTACTTC; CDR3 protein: CATSDLLDQYF
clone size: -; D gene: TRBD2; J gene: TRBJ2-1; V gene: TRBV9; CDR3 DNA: TGTGCCAGCAGCTCCCGACTAGCTACTTACAATGAGCAGTTCTTC; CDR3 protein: CASSSRLATYNEQFF
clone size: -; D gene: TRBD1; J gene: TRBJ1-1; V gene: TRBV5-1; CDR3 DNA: TGCGCCAGCAGCTCTACAGGGGGCGGGTTGCTCAACACTGAAGCTTTCTTT; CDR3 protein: CASSSTGGGLLNTEAFF
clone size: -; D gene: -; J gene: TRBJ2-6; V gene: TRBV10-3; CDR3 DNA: TGTGCCATCAGTACCCGGGACACTACTCCTGGGGCCAACGTCCTGACTTTC; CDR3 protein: CAISTRDTTPGANVLTF
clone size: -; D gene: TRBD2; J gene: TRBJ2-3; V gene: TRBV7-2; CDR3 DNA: TGTGCCAGCAGCCCGGGACTAGCGGGAGGGCCGGGAGGAGATACGCAGTATTTT; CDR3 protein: CASSPGLAGGPGGDTQYF
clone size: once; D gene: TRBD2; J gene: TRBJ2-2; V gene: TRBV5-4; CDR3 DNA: TGTGCCAGCAGCTTGTTTAGCGGGAGCTTGAACACCGGGGAGCTGTTTTTT; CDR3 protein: CASSLFSGSLNTGELFF
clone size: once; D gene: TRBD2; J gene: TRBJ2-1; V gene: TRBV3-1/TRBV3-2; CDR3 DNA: TGTGCCAGCAGCCATATACTAGCGGGTTCCTACAATGAGCAGTTCTTC; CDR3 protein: CASSHILAGSYNEQFF
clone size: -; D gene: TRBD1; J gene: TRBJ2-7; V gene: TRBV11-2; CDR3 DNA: TGTGCCAGCAGCGTTGACAGGGGAACCCACGAGCAGTACTTC; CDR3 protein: CASSVDRGTHEQYF
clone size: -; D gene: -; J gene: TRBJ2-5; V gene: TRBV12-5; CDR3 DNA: TGTGCTAGTGGTTCCCCCAATCAGGGTAGCGAGACCCAGTACTTC; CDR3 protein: CASGSPNQGSETQYF
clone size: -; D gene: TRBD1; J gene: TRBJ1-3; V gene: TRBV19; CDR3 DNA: TGTGCCAGTAGTGGGACAGGGTCTCCTGGAAACACCATATATTTT; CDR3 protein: CASSGTGSPGNTIYF
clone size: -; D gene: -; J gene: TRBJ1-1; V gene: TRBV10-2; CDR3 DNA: TGCGCCAGCAGACTAGGACCCTCGAACACTGAAGCTTTCTTT; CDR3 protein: CASRLGPSNTEAFF
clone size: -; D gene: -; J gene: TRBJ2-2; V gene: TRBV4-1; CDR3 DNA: TGCGCCAGCAGCCAAGTCGCAACAAACACCGGGGAGCTGTTTTTT; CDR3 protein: CASSQVATNTGELFF
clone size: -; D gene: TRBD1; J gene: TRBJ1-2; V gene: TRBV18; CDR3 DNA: TGTGCCAGCTCACCGGGACAGGGAGTTCCTGGCTACACCTTC; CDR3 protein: CASSPGQGVPGYTF
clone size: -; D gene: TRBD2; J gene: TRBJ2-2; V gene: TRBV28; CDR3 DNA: TGTGCCAGCAGTTTACCAGCGGGAGGTACCACCGGGGAGCTGTTTTTT; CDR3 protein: CASSLPAGGTTGELFF
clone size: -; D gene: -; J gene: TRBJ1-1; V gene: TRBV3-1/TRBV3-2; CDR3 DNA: TGTGCCAGCAGCCAAGATACCACAGCTGAAGCTTTCTTT; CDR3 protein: CASSQDTTAEAFF
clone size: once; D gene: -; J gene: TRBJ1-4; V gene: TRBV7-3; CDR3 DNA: TGTGCCAGCAGCGCAGTGGACGGAGGGAAACTGTTTTTT; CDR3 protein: CASSAVDGGKLFF
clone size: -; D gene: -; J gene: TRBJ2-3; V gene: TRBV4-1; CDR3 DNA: TGCGCCAGCAGCCAAGATCCAGGCGGGTCGGGGGCAGATACGCAGTATTTT; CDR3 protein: CASSQDPGGSGADTQYF
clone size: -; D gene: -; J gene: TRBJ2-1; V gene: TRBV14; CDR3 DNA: TGTGCCAGCAGCCAAGCCACTAGCTGGGGTGAGCAGTTCTTC; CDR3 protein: CASSQATSWGEQFF
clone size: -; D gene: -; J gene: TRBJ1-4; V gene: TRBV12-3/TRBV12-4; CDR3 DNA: TGTGCCAGCAGTTTAGTAAATGAAAAACTGTTTTTT; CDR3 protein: CASSLVNEKLFF
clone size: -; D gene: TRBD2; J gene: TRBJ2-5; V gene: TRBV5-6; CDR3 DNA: TGTGCCAGCAGCCGATTAGGACTAGCGGGAGAAGAGACCCAGTACTTC; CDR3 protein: CASSRLGLAGEETQYF
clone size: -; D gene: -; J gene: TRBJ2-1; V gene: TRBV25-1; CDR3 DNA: TGTGCCAGCAGTGGAGGACGGGAGTCGCCCTACAATGAGCAGTTCTTC; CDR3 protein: CASSGGRESPYNEQFF
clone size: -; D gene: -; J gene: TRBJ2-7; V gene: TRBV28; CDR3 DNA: TGTGCCAGCAGTTTGGACAGCTTAAGCTCCTACGAGCAGTACTTC; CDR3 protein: CASSLDSLSSYEQYF
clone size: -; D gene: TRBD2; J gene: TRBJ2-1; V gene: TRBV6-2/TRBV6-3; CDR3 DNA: TGTGCCAGCAGTTACTACGTAGCGGGAGGAAGTGGCTACAATGAGCAGTTCTTC; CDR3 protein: CASSYYVAGGSGYNEQFF
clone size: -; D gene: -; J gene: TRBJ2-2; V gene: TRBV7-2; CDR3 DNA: TGTGCCAGCAGCTTATATGGTCCCGTCGGCGGGGAGCTGTTTTTT; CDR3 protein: CASSLYGPVGGELFF
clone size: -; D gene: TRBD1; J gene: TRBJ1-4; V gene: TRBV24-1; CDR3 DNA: TGTGCCACCAGTGACCCGACAGGGGGGAATGAAAAACTGTTTTTT; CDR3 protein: CATSDPTGGNEKLFF
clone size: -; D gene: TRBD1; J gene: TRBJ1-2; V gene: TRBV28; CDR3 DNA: TGTGCCAGCAGTTTACAGGGGGGATTTAATGGCTACACCTTC; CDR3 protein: CASSLQGGFNGYTF